The rows below give T cell receptor beta chains drawn from one sample of a study of T cell repertoires in cytomegalovirus infection. Each CDR3 protein is one row after TCRdb ran MiXCR on the reads. The data contain roughly 640,000 distinct CDR3 sequences, approximately 24% of them singletons. Sequenced sample: CD8+ T cells from PBMCs. Receptor source: a human donor in good health (CMV status not recorded). Some clones in this sample may be carry-over from other donors' samples. Both conserved end residues are trimmed from each CDR3.

j_call v_call cdr3_aa
TRBJ1-2 TRBV7-9 ASSTQGYYGYT
TRBJ2-7 TRBV2 ASSEGEGTSSYEQY
TRBJ2-6 TRBV2 ASSEGQGGLSGANVLT
TRBJ2-3 TRBV4-1 ASSQEGSTDTQY
TRBJ2-2 TRBV6-5 ASGGEPNTGELF
TRBJ2-1 TRBV7-6 ASSPFDGSYEQF
TRBJ1-2 TRBV6-5 ASSYSRDRGDYGYT
TRBJ2-1 TRBV7-9 ASSLGLAGSYNEQF
TRBJ2-1 TRBV12-3/TRBV12-4 ASSTAGVSNEQF
TRBJ2-1 TRBV20-1 SASAKVQF
TRBJ2-3 TRBV4-3 ASSPETAVIADTQY
TRBJ1-2 TRBV7-9 ASSAPADGGGYT
TRBJ2-5 TRBV7-9 ASSPMTGPGETQY
TRBJ1-1 TRBV7-3 ASRGGSGAYAEAF
TRBJ2-7 TRBV10-3 ATQGSYEQY
TRBJ2-5 TRBV12-3/TRBV12-4 ASSFSHETQY
TRBJ2-1 TRBV7-9 ASSPPLITNEQF
TRBJ2-1 TRBV11-1 ASSLFVHRGGTPGEQF
TRBJ1-4 TRBV15 ATSRPRGAEKLF
TRBJ2-1 TRBV5-5 ASSLGPGEF
TRBJ2-6 TRBV14 ASSGIVFGANVLT
TRBJ2-3 TRBV2 ASSDQSSLTDTQY
TRBJ1-2 TRBV6-5 ASSYGNYGYT
TRBJ1-2 TRBV6-5 ASSYPGGEPYGYT
TRBJ1-2 TRBV29-1 SVLGGGGYT
TRBJ1-2 TRBV7-9 ASSSGLNYGYT
TRBJ1-2 TRBV29-1 SVEDIAGHLGYGYT